Listed here is a single T cell receptor beta chain. Source study methods: Amplified reference gene primers provided the basis for estimating nucleated cell counts. Here immunoSEQ multiplex PCR was the method, and the copy in TCRdb shows in-frame clones only, minus some. Clonal size and the V and J genes are those of that table, whereas D and trimming came from the DNA. The sample lists roughly 260,000 clones, roughly 90% occurring once. The trim removed 1 base at V and 0 bases at J, leaving 5 bases unmatched. The CDR3 has 19 amino acids. CDR1 PRHDT and CDR2 FYEKMQ come from the germline V gene (reference sequence). The data were taken from a study of blood T cell repertoires in COVID-19.

The sequenced material came from peripheral blood. The clonotype was recovered from a woman aged 25-40 years with COVID-19, enrolled during active disease. The gene calls are TRBV13 and TRBJ2-1, with TRBD2 identical over 14 bases. The CDR3 DNA is TGTGCCAGCAGCTTAGACGGACTAGCGGGAGGAACCTCCTACAATGAGCAGTTCTTC. Amino acids: CASSLDGLAGGTSYNEQFF.